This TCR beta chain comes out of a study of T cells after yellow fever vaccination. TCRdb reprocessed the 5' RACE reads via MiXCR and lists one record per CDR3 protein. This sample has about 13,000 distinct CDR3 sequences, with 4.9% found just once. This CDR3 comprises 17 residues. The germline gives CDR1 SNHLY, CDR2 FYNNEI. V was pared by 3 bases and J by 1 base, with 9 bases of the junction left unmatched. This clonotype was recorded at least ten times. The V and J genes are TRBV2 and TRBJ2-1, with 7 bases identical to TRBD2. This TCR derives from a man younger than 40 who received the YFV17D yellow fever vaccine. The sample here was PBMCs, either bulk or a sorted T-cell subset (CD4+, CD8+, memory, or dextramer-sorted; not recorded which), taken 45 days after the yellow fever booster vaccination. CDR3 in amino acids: CASSENGGSRSYNEQFF. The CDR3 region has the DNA TGTGCCAGCAGTGAGAATGGCGGGAGCAGGTCCTACAATGAGCAGTTCTTC.